Many counts were recorded for the clone carrying this T cell receptor beta chain. Its antigen is not known. Generated by immunoSEQ multiplex PCR, the TCRdb table keeps only in-frame clones and is missing some. The table records more than 300,000 clones, around 84% of them present only once. The treatment denotes: 15 to 20 received Ad26.COV2.S at low or high dose, single or two shots; 5 received placebo; per-sample allocation not given. Samples came from day 63 after the first vaccine or placebo injection. Built on an Ad26 vector, the vaccine expressed Wuhan-strain SARS-CoV-2 spike. This record comes from a study of Ad26.COV2.S vaccination and SARS-CoV-2 variants. Study-wide background: Within the COV1001 Ad26.COV2.S trial arm, the donor was enrolled. Overall study findings and caveats: People who got the vaccine or the placebo had similar non-spike TCR breadth. From the TCR breadth and depth analyses, total T cell responses may have been underestimated.

The CDR3 sequence is 13 residues long. The germline V gene encodes CDR1 LNHDA and CDR2 SQIVND (reference sequence). Between the trimmed V and J ends, which lost 5 bases and 7 bases, there was a span of 12 bases. The clonotype originates from a person between 18 and 65 years old who received the Ad26.COV2.S COVID-19 vaccine or a placebo. V gene TRBV19 combines with J gene TRBJ1-5, with unresolved D. The sequencing used peripheral blood, collected in a trial of Ad26.COV2.S vaccine versus placebo. CDR3 DNA: TGTGCCAGTAGTTCGGGGAACCTGCAGCCCCAGCATTTT. Residues: CASSSGNLQPQHF. Full variable domain (outside the CDR3, taken from reference TRBV19 and TRBJ1-5): DGGITQSPKYLFRKEGQNVTLSCEQNLNHDAMYWYRQDPGQGLRLIYYSQIVNDFQKGDIAEGYSVSREKKESFPLTVTSAQKNPTAFYLCASSSGNLQPQHFGDGTRLSIL.